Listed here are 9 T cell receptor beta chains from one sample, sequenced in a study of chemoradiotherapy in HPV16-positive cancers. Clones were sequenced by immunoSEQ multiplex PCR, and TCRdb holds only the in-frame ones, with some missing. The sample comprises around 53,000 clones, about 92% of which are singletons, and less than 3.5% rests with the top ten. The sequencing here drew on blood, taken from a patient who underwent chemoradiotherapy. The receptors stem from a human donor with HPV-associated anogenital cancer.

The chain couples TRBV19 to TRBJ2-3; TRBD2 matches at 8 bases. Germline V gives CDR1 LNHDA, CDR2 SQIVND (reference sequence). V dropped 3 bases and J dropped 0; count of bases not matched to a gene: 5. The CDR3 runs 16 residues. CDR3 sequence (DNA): TGTGCCAGTAGTATTCGCGGGGGGCCTAGCACAGATACGCAGTATTTT. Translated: CASSIRGGPSTDTQYF.

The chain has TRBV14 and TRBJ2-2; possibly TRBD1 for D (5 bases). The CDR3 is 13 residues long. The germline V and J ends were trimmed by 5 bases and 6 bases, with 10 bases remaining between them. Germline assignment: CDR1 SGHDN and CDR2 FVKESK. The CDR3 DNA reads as TGTGCCAGCAGCGCGCAGGGTCCCGGGGAGCTGTTTTTT. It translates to CASSAQGPGELFF.

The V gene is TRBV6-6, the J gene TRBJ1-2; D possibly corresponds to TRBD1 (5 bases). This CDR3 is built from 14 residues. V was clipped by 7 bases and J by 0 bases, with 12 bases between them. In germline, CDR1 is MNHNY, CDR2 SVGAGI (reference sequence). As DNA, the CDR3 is TGTGCCAGCACCGACAGCTCCCCTAACTATGGCTACACCTTC. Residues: CASTDSSPNYGYTF.

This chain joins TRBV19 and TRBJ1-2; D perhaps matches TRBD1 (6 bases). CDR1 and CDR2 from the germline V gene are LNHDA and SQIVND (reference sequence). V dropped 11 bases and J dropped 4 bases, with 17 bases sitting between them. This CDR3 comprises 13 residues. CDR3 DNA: TGTGCCTCCGGTAGGGACAAAGTCTATGGCTACACCTTC. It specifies CASGRDKVYGYTF.

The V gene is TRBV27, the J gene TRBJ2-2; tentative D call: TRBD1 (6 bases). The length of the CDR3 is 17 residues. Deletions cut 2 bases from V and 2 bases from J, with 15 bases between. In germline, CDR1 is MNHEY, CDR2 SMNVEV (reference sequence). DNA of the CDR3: TGTGCCAGCAGTTTACGCGGACAGCCACTTAACACCGGGGAGCTGTTTTTT. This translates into CASSLRGQPLNTGELFF.

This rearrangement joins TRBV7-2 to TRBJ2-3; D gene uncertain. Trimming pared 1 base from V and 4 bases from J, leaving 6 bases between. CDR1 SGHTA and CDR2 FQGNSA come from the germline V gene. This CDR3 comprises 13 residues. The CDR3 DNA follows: TGTGCCAGCAGCTTAGGCGCACCAGATACGCAGTATTTT. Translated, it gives CASSLGAPDTQYF. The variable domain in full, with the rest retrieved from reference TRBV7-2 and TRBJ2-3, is GAGVSQSPSNKVTEKGKDVELRCDPISGHTALYWYRQSLGQGLEFLIYFQGNSAPDKSGLPSDRFSAERTGGSVSTLTIQRTQQEDSAVYLCASSLGAPDTQYFGPGTRLTVL.

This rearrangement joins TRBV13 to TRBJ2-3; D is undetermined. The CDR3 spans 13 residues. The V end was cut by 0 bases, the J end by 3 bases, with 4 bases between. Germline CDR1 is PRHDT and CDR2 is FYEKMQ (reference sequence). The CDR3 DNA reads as TGTGCCAGCAGCTTAGGGGATACAGATACGCAGTATTTT. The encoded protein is CASSLGDTDTQYF.

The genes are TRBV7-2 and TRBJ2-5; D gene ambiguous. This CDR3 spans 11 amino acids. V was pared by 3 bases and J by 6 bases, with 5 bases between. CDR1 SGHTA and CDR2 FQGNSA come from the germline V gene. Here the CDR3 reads CASSFQQTQYF. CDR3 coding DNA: TGTGCCAGCAGCTTTCAACAGACCCAGTACTTC.

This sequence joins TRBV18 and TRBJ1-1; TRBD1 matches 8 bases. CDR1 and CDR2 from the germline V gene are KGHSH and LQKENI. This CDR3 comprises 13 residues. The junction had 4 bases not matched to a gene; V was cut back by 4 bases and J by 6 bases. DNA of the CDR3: TGTGCCAGCTCACGGACAGGGCACGCTGAAGCTTTCTTT. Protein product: CASSRTGHAEAFF.